This T cell receptor (beta chain) was obtained from a study of cytomegalovirus exposure and HLA in healthy donors. Findings of the study overall: Later on, a genetic analysis was performed. It linked a missense variant in DCLRE1C with V- and J-gene trimming of TCR beta. There were several of the most significant clusters that appeared linked to common viral pathogens in a later analysis. A later analysis linked 15,000 to 20,000 TCR beta sequences to HLA alleles at 0.05 false discovery rate. Most observed TCR sequences were rare, whereas some public TCRs were detected in many donors.

The PCR contained 60 Vbeta and 13 Jbeta primers. Measured with immunoSEQ multiplex PCR; TCRdb has only the in-frame clones, and not every one. The sample yields about 82,000 clones, 60% to 80% seen once. This clone was found a few times. Its antigen remains unknown. V lost 3 bases and J lost 0, with 12 bases in between. Germline V CDR1 and CDR2: MNHNS, SASEGT. CDR3 size: 15 residues. Sequencing input: PBMCs. This clonotype was sampled from a woman between 50 and 59 years old in good health and CMV-seropositive. V gene TRBV6-1 combines with J gene TRBJ2-7, with D perhaps TRBD1 (6 bases). CDR3 amino acids: CASSDSGTSSYEQYF. The CDR3 DNA follows: TGTGCCAGCAGTGACAGTGGGACAAGCTCCTACGAGCAGTACTTC.